This is a list of T cell receptor beta chains from one sample in a study of cytomegalovirus exposure and HLA in healthy donors. Profiling relied on immunoSEQ multiplex PCR, and the TCRdb table lists in-frame clones only, not all of them. The sample shows about 78,000 clones, under 70% of them seen only once. Sequencing was performed on PBMCs. These receptors were taken from a man aged 25 to 45 in good health and CMV-seropositive. The CDR3 runs from the conserved cysteine through the conserved F or W.

TRBV19	TRBJ2-7	CASSISLAYGQYF
TRBV27	TRBJ2-3	CASSVGQGATDTQYF
TRBV4-1	TRBJ1-5	CASSHPWLGHQPQHF
TRBV2	TRBJ1-2	CASSDQGQPYTF
TRBV9	TRBJ2-2	CASSGPSGSVGELFF
TRBV4-2	TRBJ1-3	CASSQEGRLVSGNTIYF
TRBV7-2	TRBJ2-7	CASSLDYVGRGYEQYF
TRBV2	TRBJ2-5	CASSDATGEETQYF
TRBV6-5	TRBJ2-3	CASSPVRGADTQYF
TRBV2	TRBJ1-3	CASSVGGNTIYF
TRBV6-6	TRBJ2-2	CASRRRRDSTGELFF
TRBV25-1	TRBJ1-3	CASSPTGSGNTIYF
TRBV7-2	TRBJ2-2	CASRQSGLAGGTGELFF
TRBV19	TRBJ1-4	CASSRRSDFEKLFF
TRBV28	TRBJ2-7	CASSFGGYPYEQYF
TRBV10-3	TRBJ2-2	CAIRGQGAPSNTGELFF
TRBV7-9	TRBJ2-6	CASSSNLGGTISGANVLTF
TRBV19	TRBJ2-7	CASSIVGGGMYEQYF
TRBV5-4	TRBJ1-2	CASSPGDLYGYTF
TRBV13	TRBJ2-1	CASSSTGGSNEQFF
TRBV4-1	-	CASSLTPSGRASYEQYF
TRBV5-6	TRBJ2-7	CASSQGVVYEQYF
TRBV6-5	TRBJ2-2	CASSRTEGAGELFF
TRBV5-1	TRBJ2-7	CASQGGGTDNYEQYF
TRBV6-5	TRBJ2-7	CASSYSFTSPGEQYF
TRBV5-1	TRBJ1-1	CASKGGVEAFF
TRBV25-1	TRBJ1-5	CASSGEGDHQPQHF
TRBV5-6	TRBJ1-3	CASSPQVGASGNTIYF
TRBV7-9	TRBJ2-1	CASSSLTGSSYNEQFF
TRBV7-2	TRBJ2-7	CASSTTGTGIYEQYF
TRBV13	TRBJ2-6	CASSIYGSGANVLTF
TRBV7-9	TRBJ2-3	CATPRGSGTSTDTQYF
TRBV2	TRBJ2-7	CASSEGSAYEQYF
TRBV19	TRBJ2-7	CASRAGTGTYEQYF
TRBV29-1	TRBJ1-2	CSVESGYGYTF
TRBV4-2	TRBJ2-1	CASSQVTSGYNEQFF
TRBV27	TRBJ1-1	CASSFDRGSGAFF
TRBV18	TRBJ2-7	CASSFDRVGYEQYF
TRBV7-3	TRBJ2-1	CASSRTGGFDEQFF
TRBV19	TRBJ1-2	CASSPGAGARDYGYTF
TRBV19	TRBJ2-2	CASSGIQGRGTGELFF
TRBV5-4	TRBJ2-7	CASSLRTSGDYEQYF
TRBV6-5	TRBJ1-6	CASSLTGQGYSPLHF
TRBV27	TRBJ1-5	CASSLLGTENQPQHF
TRBV5-4	TRBJ1-1	CASSIAANTEAFF
TRBV27	TRBJ2-1	CASSLAGGHEQFF
TRBV9	TRBJ2-2	CASSVPQGQGNTGELFF
TRBV30	TRBJ2-1	CAWARGSSIYNEQFF
TRBV10-3	TRBJ2-1	CAISEPTARLAGGVEQFF
TRBV11-3	TRBJ1-1	CASSLDLTGTEAFF
TRBV10-3	TRBJ1-5	CAISETPGGGEDQPQHF
TRBV5-1	TRBJ2-5	CASSRETSLRETQYF
TRBV11-2	TRBJ1-1	CASSPQGAGMNTEAFF
TRBV5-4	TRBJ2-7	CASSLDSGPSEQYF